These 5 T cell receptor beta chains were sequenced from one sample in a study of type 1 regulatory T cells. These receptors lack a known antigen. TCRdb fed the reads into MiXCR, producing one record per CDR3 protein. The sample holds 63,000 or so distinct CDR3 sequences, just under 50% seen once. Sequencing used cultured non-Tr1 T cells, either the whole culture or a sorted T cell fraction (not recorded which). The origin of the receptors is a human donor in good health.

V and J are TRBV6-5 and TRBJ1-5; D is ambiguous. This CDR3 comprises 13 residues. CDR1 is MNHEY and CDR2 is SVGAGI in the germline V gene. With 6 bases removed from V and 6 bases from J, the gap between germline ends came to 12 bases. The CDR3 sequence is CASSPLEGQPQHF. CDR3 bases: TGTGCCAGCAGCCCATTGGAGGGTCAGCCCCAGCATTTT.

The chain employs TRBV6-1 and TRBJ1-2, with D perhaps matching TRBD1 (6 bases). This CDR3 contains 14 residues. Germline lookup yields CDR1 MNHNS and CDR2 SASEGT. Deletions cut 5 bases from V and 6 bases from J, with 16 bases between. CDR3 in amino acids: CASSPKTGGDGYTF. CDR3 nucleotide sequence: TGTGCCAGCAGTCCCAAGACAGGCGGAGATGGCTACACCTTC.

This chain connects TRBV4-2 to TRBJ1-2, with D possibly being TRBD1 (6 bases). Germline V lookup: CDR1 LGHNA, CDR2 YNFKEQ. The CDR3 consists of 15 residues. The V end lost 2 bases, the J end lost 4 bases, and 14 bases lay between the germline ends. The CDR3 region has the DNA TGTGCCAGCAGCCAAAAGACAGGAAATATCTATGGCTACACCTTC. This translates into CASSQKTGNIYGYTF.

The chain has TRBV7-2 and TRBJ2-1; 8 bases agree with TRBD2. There are 15 residues in the CDR3. The V gene end was trimmed by 5 bases and the J gene end by 9 bases; junction bases not matched to a gene: 12. Germline CDR1 is SGHTA and CDR2 is FQGNSA. CDR3 bases: TGTGCCAGCAGCCCCCAACCGGGACTAGGCATTGAGCAGTTCTTC. It yields the protein CASSPQPGLGIEQFF.

The rearrangement joins TRBV10-3 to TRBJ2-7; D is unresolved. The CDR3 consists of 13 residues. Trimming removed 4 bases at V and 2 bases at J, with 9 bases between. Germline V gene sequence: CDR1 ENHRY, CDR2 SYGVKD. CDR3 sequence: CAISASLTYEQYF. The CDR3 nucleotides are TGTGCCATCAGTGCTTCCCTAACCTACGAGCAGTACTTC.